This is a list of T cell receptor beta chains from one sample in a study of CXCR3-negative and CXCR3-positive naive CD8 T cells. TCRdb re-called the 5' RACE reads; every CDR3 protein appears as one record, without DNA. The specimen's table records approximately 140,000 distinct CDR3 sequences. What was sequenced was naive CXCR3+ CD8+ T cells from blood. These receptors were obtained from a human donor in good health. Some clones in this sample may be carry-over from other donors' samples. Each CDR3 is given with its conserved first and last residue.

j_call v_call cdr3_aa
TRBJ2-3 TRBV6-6 CASTRTGLTDTQYF
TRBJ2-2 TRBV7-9 CASSPRDTGELFF
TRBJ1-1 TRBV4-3 CASSQERGAQAFF
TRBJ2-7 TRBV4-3 CASSQDQGNPGYEQYF
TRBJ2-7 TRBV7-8 CASSLRLAGSRAYYEQYF
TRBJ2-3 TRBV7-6 CASSLGGIYTDTQYF
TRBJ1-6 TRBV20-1 CSARTGVYSPLHF
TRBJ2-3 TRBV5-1 CASSLGGPTSTDTQYF
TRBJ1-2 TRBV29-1 CSVAGDDGYTF
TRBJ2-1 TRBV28 CASSANSNEQFF
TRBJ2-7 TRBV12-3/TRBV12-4 CASSPGQGVQNEQYF
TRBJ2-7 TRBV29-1 CSVDHGPDDEQYF
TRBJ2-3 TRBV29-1 CSVEWVGGREDTQYF
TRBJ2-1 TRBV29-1 CSVGGKTYNEQFF
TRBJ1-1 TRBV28 CASSLTGQVMNTEAFF
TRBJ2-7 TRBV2 CASKWQVAPSYEQYF
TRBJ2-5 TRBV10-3 CAIRASGELPETQYF
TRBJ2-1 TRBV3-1 CASSPGLAEYLSYNEQFF
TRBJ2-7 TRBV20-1 CSARAEGYEQYF
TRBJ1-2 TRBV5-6 CASSPTGTRGALGHGYTF
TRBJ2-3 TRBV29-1 CSVEVGGEDTQYF
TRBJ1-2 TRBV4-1 CASSQDEQGVYGYTF
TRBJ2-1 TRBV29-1 CSVPQPNEQFF
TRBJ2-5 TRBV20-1 CSARPTSGGYQETQYF
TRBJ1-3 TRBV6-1 CASSLDGFRSGNTIYF
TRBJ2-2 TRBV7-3 CASSLAGAGELFF
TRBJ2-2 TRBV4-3 CASSQPPSGELFF
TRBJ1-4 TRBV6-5 CASSYSTGGKLFF
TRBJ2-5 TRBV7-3 CASSLGLAEQETQYF
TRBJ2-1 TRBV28 CASSDQGVRDEQFF
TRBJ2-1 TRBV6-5 CASSSNYQQFF
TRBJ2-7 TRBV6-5 CASSLLGQGGEQYF
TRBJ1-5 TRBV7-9 CASSLRAGQPQHF